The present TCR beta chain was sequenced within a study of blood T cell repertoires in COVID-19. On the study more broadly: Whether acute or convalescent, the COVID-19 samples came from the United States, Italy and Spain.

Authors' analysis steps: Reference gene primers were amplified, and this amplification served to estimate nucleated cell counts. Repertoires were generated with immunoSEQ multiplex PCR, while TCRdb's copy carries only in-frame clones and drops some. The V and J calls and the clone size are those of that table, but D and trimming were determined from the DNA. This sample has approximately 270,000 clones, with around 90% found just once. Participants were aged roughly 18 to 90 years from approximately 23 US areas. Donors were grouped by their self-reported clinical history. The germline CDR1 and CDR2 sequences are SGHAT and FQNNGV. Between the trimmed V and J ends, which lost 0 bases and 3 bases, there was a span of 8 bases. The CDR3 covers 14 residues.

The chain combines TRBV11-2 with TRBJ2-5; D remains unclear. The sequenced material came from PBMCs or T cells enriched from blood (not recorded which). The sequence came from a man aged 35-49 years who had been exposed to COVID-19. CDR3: CASSLEARKETQYF. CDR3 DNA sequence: TGTGCCAGCAGCTTAGAAGCGAGAAAAGAGACCCAGTACTTC.